The 32 T cell receptor beta chains below all came from one sample that was sequenced in a study of T cell changes during pregnancy in multiple sclerosis. Only in-frame clones appear in the TCRdb table, and some are missing; sequencing was by immunoSEQ multiplex PCR. The sample lists about 29,000 clones, 90% to 95% occurring once. The specimen comprised CD8+ T cells from peripheral blood mononuclear cells, sampled before pregnancy. Receptors were obtained from a female donor with multiple sclerosis, enrolled in a pregnancy study.

This clone was counted only a few times. V is TRBV7-2 and J is TRBJ2-1; TRBD2 might be the D (5 bases). The CDR3 consists of 13 residues. The germline V gene has CDR1 SGHTA and CDR2 FQGNSA. The germline V and J ends were trimmed by 5 bases and 13 bases, with 18 bases remaining between them. The CDR3, as DNA: TGTGCCAGCAGCCCCCTCGTTGGCGGGCCCCAGTTCTTC. This gives the protein CASSPLVGGPQFF.

J is TRBJ2-3 and V is TRBV9; 12 bases align to TRBD2. The V gene's germline CDR1 is SGDLS and CDR2 YYNGEE. CDR3 size: 16 residues. V dropped 2 bases and J dropped 4; count of bases not matched to a gene: 5. Written as DNA, the CDR3 is TGTGCCAGCAGCGTTGCTAGCGGGGGGGTTGCAGATACGCAGTATTTT. This encodes CASSVASGGVADTQYF.

J is TRBJ1-3 and V is TRBV5-4; TRBD1 might be the D (5 bases). V gave up 0 bases and J gave up 6 bases, with 13 bases separating them. The CDR3 contains 15 residues. Looked up from germline, CDR1 is SGHNT and CDR2 is YYREEE (reference sequence). In DNA form, the CDR3 reads TGTGCCAGCAGCTTGGAGGGGCGAACAGAAAACACCATATATTTT. This gives the protein CASSLEGRTENTIYF.

V is TRBV6-4 and J is TRBJ2-5; the D gene is possibly TRBD1 (6 bases). Trimming shortened V by 2 bases and J by 1 base, and 11 bases separated the two germline ends. The CDR3 contains 15 residues. From germline, CDR1 is MRHNA and CDR2 SNTAGT. DNA of the CDR3: TGTGCCAGCAGTGACCGGACAGCTTGCCAAGAGACCCAGTACTTC. Translated, it gives CASSDRTACQETQYF.

V gene TRBV28 combines with J gene TRBJ2-5; 9 nucleotides agree with TRBD1. Per the germline V gene, CDR1 is MDHEN and CDR2 is SYDVKM. CDR3 size: 15 residues. J gave up 5 bases and V 4 bases, and 8 bases lay outside the gene matches. The DNA of the CDR3 is TGTGCCAGCAGTTGGCCCCGACAGGGGGAGGAGACCCAGTACTTC. Translating it yields CASSWPRQGEETQYF. Full variable domain (remainder filled in from reference TRBV28 and TRBJ2-5): DVKVTQSSRYLVKRTGEKVFLECVQDMDHENMFWYRQDPGLGLRLIYFSYDVKMKEKGDIPEGYSVSREKKERFSLILESASTNQTSMYLCASSWPRQGEETQYFGPGTRLLVL.

This clone was recorded only once. V is TRBV7-9 and J is TRBJ2-3; perhaps TRBD1 as D (6 bases). CDR3 size: 18 residues. The germline V and J ends were trimmed by 4 bases and 2 bases, with 22 bases remaining between them. CDR1 and CDR2 (germline): SEHNR, FQNEAQ (reference sequence). CDR3 loop: CASSWPDSESKSTDTQYF. CDR3 nucleotides: TGTGCCAGCAGCTGGCCGGACAGCGAATCAAAATCCACAGATACGCAGTATTTT.

The J gene is TRBJ1-3, the V gene TRBV2; D is undetermined. This CDR3 comprises 14 residues. The germline gives CDR1 SNHLY, CDR2 FYNNEI. V was clipped by 11 bases and J by 0 bases, with 14 bases between them. The CDR3 DNA reads as TGTGCCCTCCATTCCGGTCTCTCTGGAAACACCATATATTTT. It specifies CALHSGLSGNTIYF. Using reference TRBV2 and TRBJ1-3 for the parts outside the CDR3, the full variable domain is EPEVTQTPSHQVTQMGQEVILRCVPISNHLYFYWYRQILGQKVEFLVSFYNNEISEKSEIFDDQFSVERPDGSNFTLKIRSTKLEDSAMYFCALHSGLSGNTIYFGEGSWLTVV.

In DNA, the CDR3 is TGTGCCAGCAGCCCCGGGGGACAGGGAAGCGAGCAGTACTTC. It codes for CASSPGGQGSEQYF. V usage is TRBV9 and J usage is TRBJ2-7, with 9 nucleotides matching TRBD1. This CDR3 comprises 14 residues. After removal of 4 bases from V and 6 bases from J, the junction contained 8 bases not matched to a gene. Germline CDR1 SGDLS, CDR2 YYNGEE.

This sequence joins TRBV5-8 and TRBJ2-7; 11 positions agree with TRBD1. After removal of 1 base from V and 4 bases from J, the junction contained 4 bases not matched to a gene. Germline CDR1 SGHTS, CDR2 YDEGEE. The CDR3 has 15 amino acids. CDR3 in amino acids: CASSLPGQGAYEQYF. In nucleotides, the CDR3 is TGTGCCAGCAGCTTGCCCGGACAGGGGGCGTACGAGCAGTACTTC.

V gene TRBV19 combines with J gene TRBJ2-1; TRBD2 matches 10 bases. The CDR3 loop spans 17 amino acids. V shed 11 bases and J 8 bases; nucleotides not matched to a gene: 21. Germline-derived CDR1 and CDR2 are LNHDA and SQIVND (reference sequence). The CDR3 sequence: CASQGDSGRSRGDEQFF. CDR3 DNA sequence: TGTGCCTCCCAGGGAGATAGCGGGAGGTCGCGGGGGGATGAGCAGTTCTTC.

This clone appeared once. CDR3 in DNA: TGTGCCAGCAGTTTCGGACAGGGGAGAGACTACACCTTC. Its translation: CASSFGQGRDYTF. This chain uses TRBV27 with TRBJ1-2; TRBD1 agrees at 9 bases. The germline gives CDR1 MNHEY, CDR2 SMNVEV (reference sequence). There are 13 residues in the CDR3. Trimming cost V 3 bases and J 10 bases; bases outside gene matches: 6.

The chain combines TRBV6-6 with TRBJ1-3; D is undetermined. From germline, CDR1 is MNHNY and CDR2 SVGAGI (reference sequence). The CDR3 is 11 residues long. V lost 7 bases, J lost 3 bases, and 4 bases lay in between. CDR3 in amino acids: CASTIGNTIYF. The CDR3 coding sequence is TGTGCCAGCACCATTGGAAACACCATATATTTT.

A note on this clone: A junction boundary mismatches the germline segment, possibly from a read error. The J gene is TRBJ2-7, the V gene TRBV6-1; weak D call: TRBD1 (6 bases). CDR3 size: 13 residues. The germline V gene encodes CDR1 MNHNS and CDR2 SASEGT. CDR3 coding DNA: TGTGCCAGCAGTGGAACAGGGACCTACGAGCAGTGCTTC. Protein sequence: CASSGTGTYEQCF.

The rearrangement joins TRBV29-1 to TRBJ2-2; weak D call: TRBD2 (5 bases). Germline assignment: CDR1 SQVTM and CDR2 ANQGSEA. The CDR3 contains 13 residues. V was cut by 7 bases and J by 0 bases, with 9 bases left in between. The CDR3 here is CSAMDSNTGELFF. The DNA for the CDR3 is TGCAGCGCCATGGACTCGAACACCGGGGAGCTGTTTTTT.

The J gene is TRBJ2-2, the V gene TRBV11-2; no reliable D call. CDR3 length: 17 amino acids. Trimming left V 0 bases short and J 4 bases short, with 15 bases between. Germline CDR1 reads SGHAT; CDR2 reads FQNNGV. In nucleotides, the CDR3 is TGTGCCAGCAGCTTAGATCAAACAGCCGTTTCCACCGGGGAGCTGTTTTTT. It codes for CASSLDQTAVSTGELFF. Full variable domain (remainder filled in from reference TRBV11-2 and TRBJ2-2): EAGVAQSPRYKIIEKRQSVAFWCNPISGHATLYWYQQILGQGPKLLIQFQNNGVVDDSQLPKDRFSAERLKGVDSTLKIQPAKLEDSAVYLCASSLDQTAVSTGELFFGEGSRLTVL.

This clone was seen once. The chain is built from TRBV19 and TRBJ2-3; D might be TRBD1 (6 bases). V was clipped by 7 bases and J by 5 bases, with 16 bases between them. This CDR3 spans 14 amino acids. CDR1 is LNHDA, CDR2 SQIVND, per germline (reference sequence). The CDR3 DNA follows: TGTGCCAGTAACGTCCAGGGGAGAGAAGATACGCAGTATTTT. As protein: CASNVQGREDTQYF.

V and J are TRBV19 and TRBJ2-7, with 8 bases lining up with TRBD1. The CDR3 runs 18 residues. V was pared by 5 bases and J by 1 base, with 16 bases of the junction left unmatched. Germline loops: CDR1 LNHDA, CDR2 SQIVND (reference sequence). The CDR3 region is CASSLGQEASGTSYEQYF. CDR3 nucleotide sequence: TGTGCCAGTAGTTTGGGACAGGAGGCGTCGGGTACGTCCTACGAGCAGTACTTC. The full variable domain, rest sourced from reference TRBV19 and TRBJ2-7, is DGGITQSPKYLFRKEGQNVTLSCEQNLNHDAMYWYRQDPGQGLRLIYYSQIVNDFQKGDIAEGYSVSREKKESFPLTVTSAQKNPTAFYLCASSLGQEASGTSYEQYFGPGTRLTVT.

The chain is built from TRBV27 and TRBJ1-4; D unclear. Germline-derived CDR1 and CDR2 are MNHEY and SMNVEV (reference sequence). The CDR3 runs 16 residues. The V end was cut by 8 bases, the J end by 7 bases, with 23 bases between. The CDR3 coding sequence is TGTGCCAGCGGGAAGGTGGAGGGCTGGCCACCTGAAAAACTGTTTTTT. Protein product: CASGKVEGWPPEKLFF. The variable domain in full, with the rest retrieved from reference TRBV27 and TRBJ1-4, is EAQVTQNPRYLITVTGKKLTVTCSQNMNHEYMSWYRQDPGLGLRQIYYSMNVEVTDKGDVPEGYKVSRKEKRNFPLILESPSPNQTSLYFCASGKVEGWPPEKLFFGSGTQLSVL.

By sample fraction, this clone is medium-sized. The J gene is TRBJ2-7, the V gene TRBV7-9; 7 nucleotides agree with TRBD1. Per germline, CDR1 SEHNR and CDR2 FQNEAQ (reference sequence). The CDR3 runs 13 residues. The V gene end was trimmed by 5 bases and the J gene end by 6 bases; junction bases not matched to a gene: 7. CDR3 sequence (DNA): TGTGCCAGCAGCACCTACAGGGGCGGCGAGCAGTACTTC. This sequence encodes CASSTYRGGEQYF. The variable domain in full, with the rest retrieved from reference TRBV7-9 and TRBJ2-7, is DTGVSQNPRHKITKRGQNVTFRCDPISEHNRLYWYRQTLGQGPEFLTYFQNEAQLEKSRLLSDRFSAERPKGSFSTLEIQRTEQGDSAMYLCASSTYRGGEQYFGPGTRLTVT.

The chain combines TRBV27 with TRBJ1-2, with a weak D call TRBD1 (5 bases). The CDR3 runs 14 residues. V lost 5 bases and J 4 bases, leaving 14 bases between the germline ends. The germline CDR1 and CDR2 sequences are MNHEY and SMNVEV (reference sequence). The CDR3 sequence is CASSPPQGAYGYTF. The CDR3 DNA reads as TGTGCCAGCAGTCCCCCTCAGGGTGCCTATGGCTACACCTTC.

V and J are TRBV7-3 and TRBJ2-1; no clear D gene. CDR1 is SGHTA and CDR2 is FQGTGA in the germline V gene. Trimming shortened V by 5 bases and J by 5 bases, and 10 bases separated the two germline ends. There are 13 residues in the CDR3. The CDR3 DNA reads as TGTGCCAGCAGCCCCAATTCAGACAATGAGCAGTTCTTC. Protein sequence: CASSPNSDNEQFF.

The rearrangement uses TRBV4-1 and TRBJ1-1; no clear D gene. The germline CDR1 and CDR2 sequences are MGHRA and YSYEKL. CDR3 length equals 12 residues. Trimming removed 6 bases at V and 2 bases at J, with 7 bases between. CDR3 region: CASRAVNTEAFF. The CDR3 DNA reads as TGCGCCAGCAGGGCTGTAAACACTGAAGCTTTCTTT.

The chain links TRBV13 to TRBJ2-7; 7 nucleotides align to TRBD1. This CDR3 has 14 amino acids. Germline V lookup: CDR1 PRHDT, CDR2 FYEKMQ (reference sequence). Germline trimming cut 0 bases from V and 3 bases from J; bases unmatched to any gene: 2. Here the CDR3 DNA reads TGTGCCAGCAGCTTAGGGACAGGGATCTACGAGCAGTACTTC. Its protein is CASSLGTGIYEQYF.

V is TRBV15 and J is TRBJ1-1; no firm D call. The CDR3 length is 12 residues. Germline V gene data show CDR1 as LNHNV and CDR2 as YYDKDF (reference sequence). V lost 5 bases to trimming and J lost 10 bases, with 14 bases between them. The CDR3 loop reads CATSPLEVRAFF. The CDR3, as DNA: TGTGCCACCAGCCCTTTAGAAGTTCGAGCTTTCTTT.

The chain joins TRBV5-5 to TRBJ1-1; the D is unclear. Germline CDR1 is SGHKS and CDR2 is YYEKEE (reference sequence). The ends were cut back, 4 bases at V and 5 bases at J, with 12 bases in the middle. This CDR3 is 13 amino acids long. The DNA for the CDR3 is TGTGCCAGCAGCCAATCCAGGTGGACTGAAGCTTTCTTT. Residues: CASSQSRWTEAFF.

The rearrangement uses TRBV5-4 and TRBJ2-7; D perhaps matches TRBD2 (5 bases). Germline CDR1 SGHNT, CDR2 YYREEE (reference sequence). V was shortened by 4 bases and J by 4 bases, with 18 bases between the two germline ends. The CDR3 extends over 15 amino acids. CDR3 DNA sequence: TGTGCCAGCAGCCTAAGCGAGGGTGGCAAGTACGAGCAGTACTTC. Residues: CASSLSEGGKYEQYF. Full variable domain (outside the CDR3, taken from reference TRBV5-4 and TRBJ2-7): ETGVTQSPTHLIKTRGQQVTLRCSSQSGHNTVSWYQQALGQGPQFIFQYYREEENGRGNFPPRFSGLQFPNYSSELNVNALELDDSALYLCASSLSEGGKYEQYFGPGTRLTVT.

The V and J genes are TRBV6-4 and TRBJ2-2; 10 positions match TRBD2. CDR1 and CDR2 from the germline V gene are MRHNA and SNTAGT. The V gene end was trimmed by 0 bases and the J gene end by 3 bases; junction bases not matched to a gene: 1. This CDR3 has 16 residues. The CDR3 nucleotides are TGTGCCAGCAGTGACTCTAGCGGGAGGCACACCGGGGAGCTGTTTTTT. Amino acid sequence: CASSDSSGRHTGELFF.

V gene TRBV27 combines with J gene TRBJ2-7, with D tentatively TRBD2 (5 bases). Per germline, CDR1 MNHEY and CDR2 SMNVEV (reference sequence). V was clipped by 4 bases and J by 3 bases, with 13 bases between them. This CDR3 is 14 amino acids long. CDR3 region: CASSSRYGNYEQYF. Here the CDR3 DNA reads TGTGCCAGCAGTTCGAGGTACGGGAACTACGAGCAGTACTTC.

This chain joins TRBV7-9 and TRBJ1-1; 7 nucleotides line up with TRBD1. Germline V gives CDR1 SEHNR, CDR2 FQNEAQ (reference sequence). Trimming cost V 7 bases and J 0 bases; bases outside gene matches: 14. The CDR3 has 17 residues. Here the CDR3 DNA reads TGTGCCAGCAAAATCCCTACGGGACAGAGCATGAACACTGAAGCTTTCTTT. Its translation is CASKIPTGQSMNTEAFF.

J is TRBJ2-7 and V is TRBV27, with 8 bases identical to TRBD2. Trimming took 6 bases from V and 2 from J; bases not matched to a gene: 3. Germline CDR1 MNHEY, CDR2 SMNVEV (reference sequence). The CDR3 runs 13 residues. In nucleotides, the CDR3 is TGTGCCAGCAGGACCGGGGGGGCCTACGAGCAGTACTTC. It encodes CASRTGGAYEQYF.

The chain couples TRBV27 to TRBJ1-2, with no clear D. The ends were cut back, 2 bases at V and 4 bases at J, with 8 bases in the middle. The CDR3 contains 13 residues. Looked up from germline, CDR1 is MNHEY and CDR2 is SMNVEV (reference sequence). CDR3 protein: CASSLSVAYGYTF. CDR3 coding DNA: TGTGCCAGCAGTTTAAGTGTGGCCTATGGCTACACCTTC.

This chain links TRBV27 with TRBJ1-4, with D tentatively TRBD1 (5 bases). V was clipped by 4 bases and J by 3 bases, with 9 bases between them. The CDR3 length is 14 residues. CDR1 and CDR2 from the germline V gene are MNHEY and SMNVEV (reference sequence). The CDR3 nucleotides read TGTGCCAGCAGTTGGGGGGGTGCTAATGAAAAACTGTTTTTT. Its translation: CASSWGGANEKLFF.